Each of the 32 T cell receptor beta chains below was sequenced from the same sample in a study of blood T cell repertoires in COVID-19. Repertoires were generated with immunoSEQ multiplex PCR, while TCRdb's copy carries only in-frame clones and drops some. The table lists under 200,000 clones, around 85% of them singletons. The source material was peripheral blood. Receptors were obtained from a woman aged 55-70 years with COVID-19, enrolled during active disease.

The V call is TRBV6-5, the J call TRBJ1-1; 11 positions agree with TRBD1. The CDR3 totals 15 residues. J lost 7 bases, V lost 1 base, and 5 bases had no gene match. From germline, CDR1 is MNHEY and CDR2 SVGAGI. This chain's CDR3 is CASSYYRTGGDEAFF. The DNA of the CDR3 is TGTGCCAGCAGTTACTACCGGACAGGGGGCGATGAAGCTTTCTTT.

The CDR3, as DNA: TGCGCCAGCAGCCAAGCAGGGGGAGCCTCGATAGGATCACCCCTCCACTTT. It translates to CASSQAGGASIGSPLHF. The V call is TRBV4-3, the J call TRBJ1-6; 7 bases are a match to TRBD1. Germline V gene data show CDR1 as LGHNA and CDR2 as YSLEER. The CDR3 is 17 residues long. V was clipped by 1 base and J by 10 bases; unmatched bases: 13.

V and J are TRBV7-3 and TRBJ2-1; 7 bases are a match to TRBD2. This CDR3 region has 17 residues. J was trimmed by 0 bases and V by 5 bases; bases with no gene match: 10. The germline gives CDR1 SGHTA, CDR2 FQGTGA. The CDR3 sequence is CASSPGVAGLSYNEQFF. The CDR3 region has the DNA TGTGCCAGCAGCCCCGGGGTAGCGGGCCTCTCCTACAATGAGCAGTTCTTC.

In this sample, this clone turned up a few times. This chain uses TRBV9 with TRBJ2-1, with TRBD2 matching over 16 bases. V shed 0 bases, J shed 0 bases, and the junction held 9 bases outside the gene matches. The CDR3 has 21 residues. Germline V lookup: CDR1 SGDLS, CDR2 YYNGEE. In DNA form, the CDR3 reads TGTGCCAGCAGCGTAGCGTGGGGACTAGCGGGAGGGCCTCACTCCTACAATGAGCAGTTCTTC. Translated: CASSVAWGLAGGPHSYNEQFF.

The count of this clone is one. In the same sample, other DNA sequences code for this CDR3. The chain uses TRBV2 and TRBJ1-5; D gene ambiguous. V lost 2 bases and J lost 5, with 10 bases in between. The CDR3 has 14 residues. Per the germline V gene, CDR1 is SNHLY and CDR2 is FYNNEI. CDR3 coding DNA: TGTGCCAGCAGTGAACTGCAGTCTTATCAGCCCCAGCATTTT. It is translated as CASSELQSYQPQHF.

J is TRBJ1-1 and V is TRBV19; 9 bases fit TRBD1. V was pared by 8 bases and J by 4 bases, with 5 bases of the junction left unmatched. The CDR3 runs 13 residues. In germline, CDR1 is LNHDA, CDR2 SQIVND (reference sequence). CDR3 residues: CASADRGGTEAFF. CDR3 sequence (DNA): TGTGCCAGTGCGGACAGGGGAGGCACTGAAGCTTTCTTT.

The J gene is TRBJ1-5, the V gene TRBV28, with TRBD1 as a possible D gene (5 bases). The V end lost 2 bases, the J end lost 0 bases, and 20 bases lay between the germline ends. The CDR3 contains 19 residues. Germline CDR1 MDHEN, CDR2 SYDVKM. The CDR3 region has the DNA TGTGCCAGCAGTTTACCCAGGACTAGGGGAGGGCATAGCAATCAGCCCCAGCATTTT. Its translation: CASSLPRTRGGHSNQPQHF.

The chain employs TRBV7-2 and TRBJ1-2, with 9 bases that match TRBD1. The ends lost 3 bases at V and 7 bases at J; junction bases unmatched: 12. CDR1 and CDR2 (germline): SGHTA, FQGNSA. The CDR3 contains 16 residues. The DNA of the CDR3 is TGTGCCAGCAGCTTCCCCGGGACAGGGAGTCAGAGTGGCTACACCTTC. Translating gives CASSFPGTGSQSGYTF.

J is TRBJ2-1 and V is TRBV18; 13 bases line up with TRBD2. With V trimmed by 1 base and J by 0 bases, 6 bases remained unmatched. Germline V lookup: CDR1 KGHSH, CDR2 LQKENI. The CDR3 sequence is 19 residues long. The DNA of the CDR3 is TGTGCCAGCTCACCACAGACTAGCGGGAGGCCGAGCTCCTACAATGAGCAGTTCTTC. Amino acid sequence: CASSPQTSGRPSSYNEQFF.

This clone was detected only a few times. J is TRBJ2-7 and V is TRBV7-2; TRBD1 matches at 7 bases. V gave up 4 bases and J gave up 4 bases; unmatched junction bases: 7. The CDR3 has 14 residues. Germline-derived CDR1 and CDR2 are SGHTA and FQGNSA. The CDR3, as DNA: TGTGCCAGCAGCTCAGGACCACAGGGGTACGAGCAGTACTTC. Amino acids: CASSSGPQGYEQYF.

This chain uses TRBV7-9 with TRBJ2-3; the D is unclear. V was cut by 7 bases and J by 4 bases, with 9 bases left in between. Germline loops: CDR1 SEHNR, CDR2 FQNEAQ (reference sequence). The CDR3 length is 12 residues. The CDR3 protein is CASMRSPDTQYF. DNA of the CDR3: TGTGCCAGCATGAGGAGCCCAGATACGCAGTATTTT.

The chain carries TRBV27 and TRBJ1-1; 10 nucleotides line up with TRBD1. The V and J ends lost 0 bases and 12 bases, in that order; junction bases with no gene match: 7. The CDR3 is 14 amino acids. Germline V CDR1 and CDR2: MNHEY, SMNVEV (reference sequence). The CDR3 DNA is TGTGCCAGCAGTTTATCCTCGGACAGGGGGGCGTCTTTCTTT. Protein: CASSLSSDRGASFF.

This chain joins TRBV29-1 and TRBJ2-5; the match to TRBD1 covers 7 bases. The germline V gene encodes CDR1 SQVTM and CDR2 ANQGSEA. Trimming removed 3 bases from V and 5 bases from J; junction bases left unmatched: 0. The CDR3 loop spans 11 amino acids. Here the CDR3 DNA reads TGCAGCGTTGAGGGACAGGAGACCCAGTACTTC. Translating it yields CSVEGQETQYF.

This chain joins TRBV19 and TRBJ2-7, with 8 bases aligning to TRBD2. The CDR3 consists of 16 residues. With V trimmed by 5 bases and J by 0 bases, 9 bases remained unmatched. CDR1 and CDR2 (germline): LNHDA, SQIVND (reference sequence). CDR3 region: CASSSGPGGVSYEQYF. The CDR3 nucleotides are TGTGCCAGTAGTTCAGGCCCGGGGGGGGTCTCCTACGAGCAGTACTTC.

This chain links TRBV13 with TRBJ2-1, with 10 positions matching TRBD2. This CDR3 comprises 16 residues. CDR1 and CDR2 (germline): PRHDT, FYEKMQ (reference sequence). V lost 4 bases, J lost 7 bases, and 10 bases stayed unmatched. This CDR3 reads CASSSVSGRASNEQFF. For the CDR3, the DNA is TGTGCCAGCAGCTCAGTAAGCGGGAGGGCCTCGAATGAGCAGTTCTTC.

The V gene is TRBV10-2, the J gene TRBJ2-1, with 12 bases aligning to TRBD2. V was clipped by 3 bases and J by 2 bases; unmatched bases: 2. Germline values: CDR1 WSHSY, CDR2 SAAADI. The CDR3 runs to 16 residues. The CDR3 DNA sequence: TGCGCCAGCAGTGAACGGACTAGCGGGGCCTACAATGAGCAGTTCTTC. Translation: CASSERTSGAYNEQFF.

V and J are TRBV15 and TRBJ2-7; a possible D gene is TRBD2 (6 bases). Deletions cut 0 bases from V and 5 bases from J, with 11 bases between. Germline values: CDR1 LNHNV, CDR2 YYDKDF (reference sequence). The CDR3 consists of 14 residues. The CDR3 loop reads CATSRDRERDEQYF. CDR3 DNA sequence: TGTGCCACCAGCAGAGATCGGGAGAGGGACGAGCAGTACTTC. Complete variable domain (other parts from reference TRBV15 and TRBJ2-7): DAMVIQNPRYQVTQFGKPVTLSCSQTLNHNVMYWYQQKSSQAPKLLFHYYDKDFNNEADTPDNFQSRRPNTSFCFLDIRSPGLGDTAMYLCATSRDRERDEQYFGPGTRLTVT.

The V call is TRBV6-5, the J call TRBJ2-5; D not resolved. The V gene's germline CDR1 is MNHEY and CDR2 SVGAGI. This CDR3 is built from 14 residues. V was shortened by 2 bases and J by 5 bases, with 12 bases between the two germline ends. CDR3 sequence: CASSYAQLLETQYF. CDR3 sequence (DNA): TGTGCCAGCAGTTACGCACAGTTGCTGGAGACCCAGTACTTC.

This clone was seen a few times. The chain couples TRBV7-6 to TRBJ2-2, with D tentatively TRBD2 (6 bases). The CDR3 contains 15 residues. V shed 7 bases and J shed 4 bases, with 16 bases lying between them. CDR1 is SGHVS, CDR2 FNYEAQ, per germline. The CDR3 DNA reads as TGTGCCAGCATCCCCGGAGGGCCGGGCACCGGGGAGCTGTTTTTT. Protein sequence: CASIPGGPGTGELFF.

J is TRBJ2-1 and V is TRBV28; D might be TRBD2 (7 bases). The CDR3 is 15 amino acids. The germline V and J ends were trimmed by 2 bases and 5 bases, with 13 bases remaining between them. CDR1 and CDR2 (germline): MDHEN, SYDVKM. The CDR3 coding sequence is TGTGCCAGCAGTTTACGAGTGGGGGGGCACAATGAGCAGTTCTTC. Translation: CASSLRVGGHNEQFF.

V is TRBV5-5 and J is TRBJ1-5, with 10 bases fitting TRBD1. CDR3 length equals 15 residues. With V trimmed by 1 base and J by 5 bases, 3 bases remained unmatched. Germline V gives CDR1 SGHKS, CDR2 YYEKEE (reference sequence). For the CDR3, the DNA is TGTGCCAGCAGCTTGAGGGGACAGGGGTATCAGCCCCAGCATTTT. Translation: CASSLRGQGYQPQHF. Supplemented by reference TRBV5-5 and TRBJ1-5, the full variable domain reads DAGVTQSPTHLIKTRGQQVTLRCSPISGHKSVSWYQQVLGQGPQFIFQYYEKEERGRGNFPDRFSARQFPNYSSELNVNALLLGDSALYLCASSLRGQGYQPQHFGDGTRLSIL.

V and J are TRBV25-1 and TRBJ2-5, with TRBD2 as a possible D gene (5 bases). Germline V gene lookup returns CDR1 MGHDK and CDR2 SYGVNS. The V end lost 0 bases, the J end lost 5 bases, and 10 bases lay between the germline ends. There are 14 residues in the CDR3. The CDR3: CASSEYGGSETQYF. CDR3 coding DNA: TGTGCCAGCAGTGAATATGGTGGGAGCGAGACCCAGTACTTC.

The chain has TRBV7-2 and TRBJ1-2, with 8 bases aligning to TRBD1. The CDR3 covers 14 residues. The germline gives CDR1 SGHTA, CDR2 FQGNSA. The junction had 6 bases not matched to a gene; V was cut back by 7 bases and J by 2 bases. This chain's CDR3 is CASTPGQGNYGYTF. The CDR3 region has the DNA TGTGCCAGCACCCCCGGACAGGGAAACTATGGCTACACCTTC.

This chain joins TRBV5-1 and TRBJ2-1; TRBD2 matches at 12 bases. With V trimmed by 4 bases and J by 7 bases, 15 bases remained unmatched. The CDR3 is made up of 18 amino acids. Germline CDR1 SGHRS, CDR2 YFSETQ. The CDR3: CASSPRTSGIVFGNEQFF. In DNA, the CDR3 is TGCGCCAGCAGCCCCCGGACTAGCGGGATAGTTTTCGGGAATGAGCAGTTCTTC.

The chain recombines TRBV29-1 with TRBJ1-1, with a possible D match to TRBD1 (5 bases). The CDR3 is 11 residues long. The ends were cut back, 6 bases at V and 4 bases at J, with 9 bases in the middle. Per the germline V gene, CDR1 is SQVTM and CDR2 is ANQGSEA. The CDR3 here is CSVIGVTEAFF. CDR3 DNA sequence: TGCAGCGTCATAGGGGTCACTGAAGCTTTCTTT. The full variable domain, in which reference TRBV29-1 and TRBJ1-1 provide the parts outside the CDR3, is SAVISQKPSRDICQRGTSLTIQCQVDSQVTMMFWYRQQPGQSLTLIATANQGSEATYESGFVIDKFPISRPNLTFSTLTVSNMSPEDSSIYLCSVIGVTEAFFGQGTRLTVV.

Only a few counts were recorded for this clone. This rearrangement joins TRBV7-9 to TRBJ2-5; TRBD2 agrees at 9 bases. The length of the CDR3 is 16 residues. Trimming removed 6 bases from V and 4 bases from J; junction bases left unmatched: 12. Germline V gives CDR1 SEHNR, CDR2 FQNEAQ (reference sequence). CDR3 nucleotide sequence: TGTGCCAGCAGTCCCAACATAGCGGGAGAAACAGAGACCCAGTACTTC. Translated, it gives CASSPNIAGETETQYF.

The CDR3 region is CASSQVASGNTIYF. As DNA, the CDR3 is TGCGCCAGCAGCCAAGTTGCGTCGGGAAACACCATATATTTT. The chain is built from TRBV4-1 and TRBJ1-3; no reliable D call. The V gene's germline CDR1 is MGHRA and CDR2 YSYEKL. Trimming removed 1 base from V and 4 bases from J, with 8 bases in between. The CDR3 spans 14 residues.

The gene calls are TRBV24-1 and TRBJ2-2, with 7 bases aligning to TRBD1. The germline CDR1 and CDR2 sequences are KGHDR and SFDVKD. J lost 5 bases, V lost 8 bases, and 13 bases had no gene match. The CDR3 loop spans 16 amino acids. As DNA, the CDR3 is TGTGCCACCACCAAAAACCCCCAGGGGGAAACCGGGGAGCTGTTTTTT. It specifies CATTKNPQGETGELFF.

The V gene is TRBV11-3, the J gene TRBJ1-1; D not certain. CDR3 length equals 13 residues. Germline CDR1 SGHNT, CDR2 YENEEA. V shed 1 base and J shed 3 bases, with 6 bases lying between them. CDR3 DNA sequence: TGTGCCAGCAGCTTAGGCCAGTACACTGAAGCTTTCTTT. Translating gives CASSLGQYTEAFF.

This clone has just one count. Written as DNA, the CDR3 is TGTGCCAGCAGTTACTCTTTTCGAGCTATGGCTTTCTTT. It yields the protein CASSYSFRAMAFF. The chain is built from TRBV6-5 and TRBJ1-1; D is unclear. The germline V gene encodes CDR1 MNHEY and CDR2 SVGAGI. This CDR3 comprises 13 residues. The V and J ends lost 0 bases and 11 bases respectively, with 13 bases between them.

This clone was seen more than once but under ten times. The chain recombines TRBV5-8 with TRBJ1-5; a possible D gene is TRBD1 (6 bases). This CDR3 region has 16 residues. Trimming pared 6 bases from V and 0 bases from J, leaving 16 bases between. Germline V gene lookup returns CDR1 SGHTS and CDR2 YDEGEE. The CDR3 DNA is TGTGCCAGCACCCGATTGACAGGATATAGCAATCAGCCCCAGCATTTT. It codes for CASTRLTGYSNQPQHF.

The chain employs TRBV15 and TRBJ1-6; possibly TRBD1 for D (6 bases). The V gene's germline CDR1 is LNHNV and CDR2 YYDKDF (reference sequence). This CDR3 has 16 amino acids. Trimming stripped 5 bases from V and 5 bases from J, with 16 bases between. The CDR3 region has the DNA TGTGCCACCAGCCCCCGGGGGGGCAGAAATAATTCACCCCTCCACTTT. Amino acids: CATSPRGGRNNSPLHF.